A selection of T cell receptor beta chains follows, all from one sample in a study of blood T cell repertoires in COVID-19. Repertoires were generated with immunoSEQ multiplex PCR, while TCRdb's copy carries only in-frame clones and drops some. The sample lists about 74,000 clones; about four fifths were seen once. The sequenced sample consisted of peripheral blood. Receptor source: a human donor in a cohort sampled during active COVID-19. CDR3s include the opening cysteine and the closing phenylalanine or tryptophan. The D gene is left open where the match is weak. Size tells how often a clone was seen (once, few, many) or the class of an expanded clone, and some rows leave it out.

TRBJ2-2	TRBV7-2	once	NA	CASSSSGTGELFF	TGTGCCAGCAGCTCCTCGGGAACCGGGGAGCTGTTTTTT
TRBJ1-1	TRBV5-8	NA	NA	CASSLERQSEAFF	TGTGCCAGCAGCCTTGAACGACAGTCTGAAGCTTTCTTT
TRBJ1-1	TRBV7-2	NA	NA	CASSLNRLGAEAFF	TGTGCCAGCAGCTTAAACAGGTTGGGGGCCGAAGCTTTCTTT
TRBJ2-5	TRBV19	few	TRBD1	CASSIGQGAGETQYF	TGTGCCAGTAGTATAGGACAGGGGGCGGGGGAGACCCAGTACTTC
TRBJ2-7	TRBV4-3	few	TRBD2	CASSWTSSYEQYF	TGCGCCAGCAGCTGGACTAGCTCCTACGAGCAGTACTTC
TRBJ1-3	TRBV6-5	NA	NA	CASSYSFRSGNTIYF	TGTGCCAGCAGTTACTCATTCCGCTCTGGAAACACCATATATTTT
TRBJ1-2	TRBV6-4	NA	NA	CASTMDSSNYGYTF	TGTGCCAGCACCATGGACAGCTCTAACTATGGCTACACCTTC
TRBJ2-5	TRBV19	few	NA	CASSVAGPKETQYF	TGTGCCAGTAGTGTGGCAGGGCCCAAAGAGACCCAGTACTTC
TRBJ2-7	TRBV27	NA	TRBD2	CASSYGGGSYEQYF	TGTGCCAGCAGTTATGGGGGGGGGTCCTACGAGCAGTACTTC
TRBJ2-7	TRBV6-5	few	NA	CATSRDSYEQYF	TGTGCCACCAGCAGGGACTCCTACGAGCAGTACTTC
TRBJ2-1	TRBV7-2	once	NA	CASSLETASYNEQFF	TGTGCCAGCAGCTTAGAGACTGCTTCCTACAATGAGCAGTTCTTC
TRBJ2-1	TRBV19	NA	TRBD2	CASNTGTSDDEQFF	TGTGCCAGTAACACCGGGACTAGCGACGATGAGCAGTTCTTC
TRBJ2-5	TRBV7-2	NA	TRBD2	CASSPGGAGVGQYF	TGTGCCAGCAGTCCCGGGGGGGCGGGAGTTGGCCAGTACTTC
TRBJ2-1	TRBV7-6	NA	TRBD2	CASSAGTGGYNEQFF	TGTGCCAGCTCCGCCGGGACGGGGGGTTACAATGAGCAGTTCTTC
TRBJ1-2	TRBV28	once	NA	CAGSVTGPYGYTF	TGTGCCGGCAGCGTTACAGGGCCCTATGGCTACACCTTC
TRBJ1-4	TRBV10-2	NA	TRBD1	CASSARGQGWNEKLFF	TGCGCCAGCAGTGCTCGCGGACAGGGGTGGAATGAAAAACTGTTTTTT
TRBJ2-7	TRBV19	NA	TRBD1	CASSIGTGGSLYEQYF	TGTGCCAGTAGTATTGGGACAGGGGGGAGCCTCTACGAGCAGTACTTC
TRBJ2-7	TRBV11-2	once	NA	CASSLGGNRYYEQYF	TGTGCCAGCAGCTTAGGGGGCAACAGATACTACGAGCAGTACTTC
TRBJ2-7	TRBV30	NA	TRBD2	CAWSTPSYLAGEQYF	TGTGCCTGGAGTACCCCATCGTACCTAGCGGGTGAGCAGTACTTC